Listed below are T cell receptor beta chains from one sample, sequenced in a study of blood T cell repertoires in COVID-19. Only in-frame clones appear in the TCRdb table, and some are missing; sequencing was by immunoSEQ multiplex PCR. Seen here are 52,000 or so clones, 85% to 90% observed once, and the top ten hold around 27%. The sample was peripheral blood. These receptors all stem from a human donor in a cohort sampled during active COVID-19. Each CDR3 is given with its conserved first and last residue. The D gene is left open where the match is weak. Expanded clones are given a class, and other clones once, few, many or no size at all.

few	NA	TRBV19	TRBJ1-5	TGTGCCAGTAAAAACAGGCGGGGACCCAATCAGCCCCAGCATTTT	CASKNRRGPNQPQHF
once	TRBD1	TRBV15	TRBJ2-3	TGTGCCACCAGCAGAGAACCCGGGACAGGGGGCGCAGATACGCAGTATTTT	CATSREPGTGGADTQYF
once	TRBD1	TRBV6-1	TRBJ1-1	TGTGCCAGCAGTGAAGGGCAGGACAGGCGCACTGAAGCTTTCTTT	CASSEGQDRRTEAFF
NA	TRBD2	TRBV6-6	TRBJ2-1	TGTGCCAGCGCGGGGGGAGGGCCGATTAATGAGCAGTTCTTC	CASAGGGPINEQFF
NA	NA	TRBV6-5	TRBJ1-1	TGTGCCAGCATAAGGTACCCGGGGACTGAAGCTTTCTTT	CASIRYPGTEAFF
few	NA	TRBV7-6	TRBJ2-3	TGTGCCAGCAGCCCAGGGACTTACACAGATACGCAGTATTTT	CASSPGTYTDTQYF
NA	NA	TRBV7-6	TRBJ2-2	TGTGCCAGCAGCTTAACAGGGGGGGTAAACACCGGGGAGCTGTTTTTT	CASSLTGGVNTGELFF
few	NA	TRBV10-3	TRBJ2-7	TGTGCCATCAGTGAGTCTGGCCGAACCTACGAGCAGTACTTC	CAISESGRTYEQYF
NA	TRBD2	TRBV28	TRBJ2-1	TGTGCCAGTCAAGAACTAGCGGGCAACAATGAGCAGTTCTTC	CASQELAGNNEQFF
NA	NA	TRBV5-1	TRBJ2-3	TGCGCCAGCAGCCCTCAGGGTAGGGCAGATACGCAGTATTTT	CASSPQGRADTQYF
few	NA	TRBV28	TRBJ1-5	TGTGCCAGCACCCTGGGGGGAGGGCAGCCCCAGCATTTT	CASTLGGGQPQHF
NA	TRBD1	TRBV6-5	TRBJ2-7	TGTGCCAGGACCCCGGGACAGTGGTACGAGCAGTACTTC	CARTPGQWYEQYF
NA	TRBD2	TRBV24-1	TRBJ2-7	TGTGCCACCAGTGATGGAGGTAGCGGGATCCTCTACGAGCAGTACTTC	CATSDGGSGILYEQYF
NA	NA	TRBV10-3	TRBJ2-5	TGTGCCATCAGTGAGCAGGGGTACCAAGAGACCCAGTACTTC	CAISEQGYQETQYF
once	TRBD1	TRBV19	TRBJ2-7	TGTGCCAGTAGTCTCCCGGGACAGGGTCGGTACGAGCAGTACTTC	CASSLPGQGRYEQYF
NA	NA	TRBV10-1	TRBJ2-1	TGCGCCAGCAGTGATACAGGTTCCTACAATGAGCAGTTCTTC	CASSDTGSYNEQFF
NA	NA	TRBV5-6	TRBJ2-7	TGTGCCAGCAGCTTGACATCTCGCTACGAGCAGTACTTC	CASSLTSRYEQYF
NA	TRBD1	TRBV29-1	TRBJ2-7	TGCAGCGTAGACAGGGGGCGGGACGAGCAGTACTTC	CSVDRGRDEQYF